These T cell receptor beta chains were read from a single sample in a study of T cell repertoires in cytomegalovirus infection. One entry per CDR3 protein, called by TCRdb with MiXCR from the reads. There are some 170,000 distinct CDR3 sequences in the sample; about a sixth occur only once, and around 27% lies in the top ten. Sequencing input: CD8+ T cells from PBMCs. The source of these receptors is a human donor in good health (CMV status not recorded). Some clones in this sample may be carry-over from other donors' samples. The CDR3 runs from the conserved cysteine through the conserved F or W. The D gene is left open where the match is weak. Not every row has a clone size; where given, it reads once, few, many or a size class.

v_call,j_call,clone_size,d_call,cdr3_length,cdr3_nt,cdr3_aa
TRBV2,TRBJ1-4,NA,NA,18,TGTGCCAGCAGTGAAATCCGCAGGGTTGCGCTAACTAATGAAAAACTGTTTTTT,CASSEIRRVALTNEKLFF
TRBV7-3,TRBJ2-7,NA,NA,14,TGTGCCAGCAGCTTATCGGACAGAGCCGGCGAGCAGTACTTC,CASSLSDRAGEQYF
TRBV7-6,TRBJ2-1,few,TRBD1,15,TGTGCCAGCAGCTACGGACAGGGGGCGCGAAATGAGCAGTTCTTC,CASSYGQGARNEQFF
TRBV7-2,TRBJ1-2,few,TRBD1,17,TGTGCCAGCAGCTGGCCGGGACAGGGGGCGACTAACTATGGCTACACCTTC,CASSWPGQGATNYGYTF
TRBV20-1,TRBJ1-2,few,NA,14,TGCAGTGCTAGGAAATTTTCTTTGAACTATGGCTACACCTTC,CSARKFSLNYGYTF
TRBV20-1,TRBJ2-5,few,NA,12,TGCAGTGCTAGACCAGGGGAAGAGACCCAGTACTTC,CSARPGEETQYF
TRBV2,TRBJ2-7,NA,NA,14,TGTGCCAGCAGTGAAGATTTCAGCTCCTACGAGCAGTACTTC,CASSEDFSSYEQYF
TRBV7-9,TRBJ2-1,few,TRBD2,15,TGTGCCAGCAACCTAGCGGGGGGGTTCAACAATGAGCAGTTCTTC,CASNLAGGFNNEQFF
TRBV5-6,TRBJ2-3,few,TRBD2,15,TGTGCCAGCAGCTTGGAGCTAGCGGGGGCAGATACGCAGTATTTT,CASSLELAGADTQYF
TRBV9,TRBJ1-5,NA,NA,15,TGTGCCAGCAGCGTAGAAGGGTTAGAAAATCAGCCCCAGCATTTT,CASSVEGLENQPQHF
TRBV6-5,TRBJ2-7,NA,TRBD2,14,TGTGCCAGCAGCCCTAGCGGGGGGTACTACGAGCAGTACTTC,CASSPSGGYYEQYF
TRBV7-9,TRBJ1-2,NA,NA,16,TGTGCCAGCAGCCTCCGAGCGGGGGATCCAAACTATGGCTACACCTTC,CASSLRAGDPNYGYTF
TRBV19,TRBJ2-1,few,NA,14,TGTGCCAGTAGCCTATTTAGCTCCTACAATGAGCAGTTCTTC,CASSLFSSYNEQFF
TRBV14,TRBJ1-4,few,NA,15,TGTGCCAGCAGCCAAGACCGGGCAACTAATGAAAAACTGTTTTTT,CASSQDRATNEKLFF
TRBV7-9,TRBJ1-1,few,NA,16,TGTGCCAGCAGCTTAGAGGGTCGGCAGTTACATACAAAAGCTTTCTTT,CASSLEGRQLHTKAFF
TRBV12-3/TRBV12-4,TRBJ2-3,NA,TRBD2,15,TGTGCCAGCAGTTTATCGGGGGGGCCTCAAGATACGCAGTATTTT,CASSLSGGPQDTQYF
TRBV11-1,TRBJ2-1,NA,NA,14,TGTGCCAGCAGCTCAGGGTCGGGGAGGCATGAGCAGTTCTTC,CASSSGSGRHEQFF
TRBV7-2,TRBJ1-5,few,TRBD1,15,TGTGCCAGCAGTCAAGGACAGGGACTGTTTCAGCCCCAGCATTTT,CASSQGQGLFQPQHF
TRBV20-1,TRBJ2-5,few,TRBD2,18,TGCAGTGCTAGAGGTTACCGGCCTGGGACTAGCGGAAAAGAGACCCAGTACTTC,CSARGYRPGTSGKETQYF
TRBV30,TRBJ2-1,few,NA,14,TGTGCCTGGAGTGTAAGTCTCCCCCCTGTTGAGCAGTTCTTC,CAWSVSLPPVEQFF
TRBV12-3/TRBV12-4,TRBJ2-7,many,NA,12,TGTGCCAGCAGCCCCGGACCATACGAGCAGTACTTC,CASSPGPYEQYF
TRBV4-1,TRBJ1-1,NA,NA,12,TGCGCCAGCAGCCAAAGCGGCGGTGAAGCTTTCTTT,CASSQSGGEAFF
TRBV5-1,TRBJ2-7,NA,TRBD1,14,TGCGCCAGCAGACTAACAGGGGGCTTTTACGAGCAGTACTTC,CASRLTGGFYEQYF
TRBV12-3/TRBV12-4,TRBJ1-1,few,NA,15,TGTGCCAGCAGTTTAGTACCAGCCCCGAACACTGAAGCTTTCTTT,CASSLVPAPNTEAFF
TRBV7-9,TRBJ2-7,many,TRBD1,16,TGTGCCAGCAGCTCCGTGGCGACAGGGGGCTTCACGTGGCAGTACTTC,CASSSVATGGFTWQYF
TRBV9,TRBJ2-5,few,TRBD1,14,TGTGCCAGCAGCCCGGCAGGGGGCCAAGAGACCCAGTACTTC,CASSPAGGQETQYF
TRBV7-6,TRBJ2-2,NA,NA,13,TGTGCCAGCAGATACAGGACGTCCGGGGAGCTGTTTTTT,CASRYRTSGELFF
TRBV20-1,TRBJ2-7,few,NA,14,TGCAGTGCTAGAGAGGCAGGGCAATCTTACGAGCAGTACTTC,CSAREAGQSYEQYF
TRBV7-6,TRBJ1-5,NA,TRBD1,16,TGTGCCAGCAGCTCCTACGACAGGGATGGCAATCAGCCCCAGCATTTT,CASSSYDRDGNQPQHF